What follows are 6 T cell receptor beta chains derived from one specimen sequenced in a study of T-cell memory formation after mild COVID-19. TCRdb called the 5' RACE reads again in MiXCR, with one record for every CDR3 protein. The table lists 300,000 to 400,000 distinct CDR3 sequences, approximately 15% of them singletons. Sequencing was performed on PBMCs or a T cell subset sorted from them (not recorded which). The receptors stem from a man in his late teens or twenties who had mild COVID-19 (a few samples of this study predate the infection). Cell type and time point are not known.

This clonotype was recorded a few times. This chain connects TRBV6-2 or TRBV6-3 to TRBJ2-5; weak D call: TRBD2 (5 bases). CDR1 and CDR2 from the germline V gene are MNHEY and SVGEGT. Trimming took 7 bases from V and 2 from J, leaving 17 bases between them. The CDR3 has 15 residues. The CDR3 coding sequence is TGTGCCAGCACCGAAATAAGAGCGGCTCAAGAGACCCAGTACTTC. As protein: CASTEIRAAQETQYF.

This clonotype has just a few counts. The CDR3 coding sequence is TGCGCCAGCAGCCTTCGGACAGGGAAGGGAGACTATGGCTACACCTTC. Translating gives CASSLRTGKGDYGYTF. The V call is TRBV5-1, the J call TRBJ1-2, with 8 bases that match TRBD1. V was clipped by 4 bases and J by 3 bases; unmatched bases: 11. The CDR3 runs to 16 residues. Germline V gene lookup returns CDR1 SGHRS and CDR2 YFSETQ.

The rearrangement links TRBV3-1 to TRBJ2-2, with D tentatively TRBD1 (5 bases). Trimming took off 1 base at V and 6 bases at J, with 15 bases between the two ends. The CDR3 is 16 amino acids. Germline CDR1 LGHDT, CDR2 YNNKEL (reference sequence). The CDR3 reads CASSQADHRSAGELFF. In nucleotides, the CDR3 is TGTGCCAGCAGCCAAGCCGACCACAGGTCTGCCGGGGAGCTGTTTTTT.

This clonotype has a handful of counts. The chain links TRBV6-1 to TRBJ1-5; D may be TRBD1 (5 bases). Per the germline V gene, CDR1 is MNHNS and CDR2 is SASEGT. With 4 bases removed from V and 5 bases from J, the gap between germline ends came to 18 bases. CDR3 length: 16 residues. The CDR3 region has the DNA TGTGCCAGCAGTGGTAGGGGAACACGCGGGGATCAGCCCCAGCATTTT. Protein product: CASSGRGTRGDQPQHF.

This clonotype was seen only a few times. The CDR3 DNA is TGTGCCACGGGCAGGGGGGGGGACAATGAGCAGTTCTTC. Its translation is CATGRGGDNEQFF. The chain combines TRBV24-1 with TRBJ2-1; D might be TRBD1 or TRBD2, each matching 7 bases. Germline CDR1 KGHDR, CDR2 SFDVKD. CDR3 length: 13 residues. Trimming cost V 10 bases and J 5 bases, with 14 bases left between them.

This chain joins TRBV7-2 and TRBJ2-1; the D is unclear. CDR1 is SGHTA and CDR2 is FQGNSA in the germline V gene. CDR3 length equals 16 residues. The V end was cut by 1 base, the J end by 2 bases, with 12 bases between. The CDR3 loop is CASSLGRLGTYNEQFF. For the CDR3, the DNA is TGTGCCAGCAGCTTAGGTCGACTTGGGACCTACAATGAGCAGTTCTTC.